The 19 T cell receptor beta chains given below trace back to one sample, sequenced in a study of cytomegalovirus exposure and HLA in healthy donors. PCR involved 60 Vbeta and 13 Jbeta primers. Measured with immunoSEQ multiplex PCR; TCRdb has only the in-frame clones, and not every one. The top ten clones hold roughly 6% of a sample with some 150,000 clones, less than 85% of them seen once. Sequencing was done on a sample of PBMCs. The receptors were sampled from a man aged 50-60 years in good health and CMV-seropositive.

V usage is TRBV7-8 and J usage is TRBJ2-1, with 7 nucleotides matching TRBD2. The CDR3 loop spans 19 amino acids. The V segment lost 0 bases and the J segment 0 bases; nucleotides outside the gene matches: 11. CDR1 is SGHVS, CDR2 FQNEAQ, per germline. CDR3 residues: CASSLARPLAGGSYNEQFF. The CDR3 nucleotides are TGTGCCAGCAGCTTAGCGCGCCCCTTAGCGGGCGGCTCCTACAATGAGCAGTTCTTC. The full variable domain, in which reference TRBV7-8 and TRBJ2-1 provide the parts outside the CDR3, is GAGVSQSPRYKVAKRGQDVALRCDPISGHVSLFWYQQALGQGPEFLTYFQNEAQLDKSGLPSDRFFAERPEGSVSTLKIQRTQQEDSAVYLCASSLARPLAGGSYNEQFFGPGTRLTVL.

This chain connects TRBV27 to TRBJ2-1; D gene ambiguous. Germline-derived CDR1 and CDR2 are MNHEY and SMNVEV (reference sequence). Trimming took 5 bases from V and 7 from J, leaving 9 bases between them. This CDR3 comprises 12 residues. The CDR3 DNA follows: TGTGCCAGCAGTCCGAGCGCGAATGAGCAGTTCTTC. It is translated as CASSPSANEQFF.

This chain joins TRBV30 and TRBJ1-3; no clear D. Germline V gives CDR1 GTSNPN, CDR2 SVGIG (reference sequence). CDR3 length: 13 residues. V lost 2 bases and J lost 0, with 5 bases in between. Written as DNA, the CDR3 is TGTGCCTGGAGTCTTTACTCTGGAAACACCATATATTTT. It specifies CAWSLYSGNTIYF.

This chain connects TRBV7-2 to TRBJ2-7, with D unresolved. The CDR3 is made up of 14 amino acids. With 2 bases removed from V and 1 base from J, the gap between germline ends came to 9 bases. Per the germline V gene, CDR1 is SGHTA and CDR2 is FQGNSA. CDR3 region: CASSLSVGSYEQYF. In DNA, the CDR3 is TGTGCCAGCAGCTTAAGTGTCGGGTCCTACGAGCAGTACTTC.

The chain uses TRBV6-1 and TRBJ2-5; D perhaps matches TRBD1 (5 bases). Deletions cut 4 bases from V and 1 base from J, with 16 bases between. Germline loops: CDR1 MNHNS, CDR2 SASEGT. There are 16 residues in the CDR3. The CDR3, as DNA: TGTGCCAGCAGTGGGATTGTGGGGCAGGGCCAAGAGACCCAGTACTTC. Its translation is CASSGIVGQGQETQYF.

The genes are TRBV5-1 and TRBJ2-5; 9 bases fit TRBD2. V shed 0 bases, J shed 5 bases, and the junction held 14 bases outside the gene matches. The CDR3 has 18 amino acids. The germline CDR1 and CDR2 sequences are SGHRS and YFSETQ. The CDR3 loop reads CASSLGLAGNGIPETQYF. CDR3 nucleotide sequence: TGCGCCAGCAGCTTGGGGCTAGCGGGGAATGGGATCCCGGAGACCCAGTACTTC.

The sample holds a few counts of this clone. CDR3 sequence reads: CASSLGRAGLLGQETQYF. The CDR3 nucleotides are TGCGCCAGCAGCTTGGGGCGCGCGGGCCTCTTGGGACAAGAGACCCAGTACTTC. The chain employs TRBV5-1 and TRBJ2-5; weak D call: TRBD2 (5 bases). The CDR3 is made up of 18 amino acids. Trimming stripped 0 bases from V and 2 bases from J, with 20 bases between. Germline loops: CDR1 SGHRS, CDR2 YFSETQ.

The chain is built from TRBV7-9 and TRBJ2-3; D call uncertain. Germline V gene lookup returns CDR1 SEHNR and CDR2 FQNEAQ (reference sequence). The CDR3 runs to 13 residues. Between the trimmed V and J ends, which lost 5 bases and 5 bases, there was a span of 11 bases. The CDR3: CASSLPLVDTQYF. CDR3 coding DNA: TGTGCCAGCAGCCTCCCTCTAGTAGATACGCAGTATTTT. The whole variable domain, filled in from reference TRBV7-9 and TRBJ2-3, reads DTGVSQNPRHKITKRGQNVTFRCDPISEHNRLYWYRQTLGQGPEFLTYFQNEAQLEKSRLLSDRFSAERPKGSFSTLEIQRTEQGDSAMYLCASSLPLVDTQYFGPGTRLTVL.

V is TRBV28 and J is TRBJ2-1; 9 positions agree with TRBD2. Germline V gives CDR1 MDHEN, CDR2 SYDVKM. CDR3 length: 15 amino acids. V shed 1 base, J shed 7 bases, and the junction held 5 bases outside the gene matches. CDR3 loop: CASSLLAGVGNEQFF. The CDR3 region has the DNA TGTGCCAGCAGTTTATTAGCGGGGGTGGGGAATGAGCAGTTCTTC.

This clone was observed a single time. This chain links TRBV7-9 with TRBJ2-3; no firm D call. Trimming stripped 9 bases from V and 2 bases from J, with 9 bases between. Germline values: CDR1 SEHNR, CDR2 FQNEAQ (reference sequence). The CDR3 runs to 12 residues. The CDR3 loop is CASSPITDTQYF. The CDR3 DNA reads TGTGCCAGTTCGCCTATCACAGATACGCAGTATTTT.

This clone has a handful of counts. The chain combines TRBV27 with TRBJ2-7; 9 nucleotides line up with TRBD1. J lost 0 bases, V lost 5 bases, and 5 bases had no gene match. This CDR3 is built from 15 residues. Germline lookup yields CDR1 MNHEY and CDR2 SMNVEV (reference sequence). This chain's CDR3 is CASSPWGQGSYEQYF. CDR3 nucleotides: TGTGCCAGCAGTCCATGGGGACAGGGCTCCTACGAGCAGTACTTC.

The chain employs TRBV29-1 and TRBJ1-2; 7 bases are shared with TRBD1. Per the germline V gene, CDR1 is SQVTM and CDR2 is ANQGSEA. V lost 5 bases and J lost 4; bases outside the gene matches: 4. This CDR3 region has 12 residues. Here the CDR3 reads CSVSGTAYGYTF. The CDR3 DNA follows: TGCAGCGTTTCAGGGACAGCCTATGGCTACACCTTC.

The V and J genes are TRBV10-2 and TRBJ2-2, with 8 bases that match TRBD1. The CDR3 contains 14 residues. With 7 bases clipped from V and 5 bases from J, the junction kept 6 bases outside the gene matches. Germline V CDR1 and CDR2: WSHSY, SAAADI. The CDR3 coding sequence is TGCGCCAGCAAGGGGACAGGAAGGACCGGGGAGCTGTTTTTT. Translation gives CASKGTGRTGELFF.

The V and J genes are TRBV5-6 and TRBJ2-7, with 13 bases that match TRBD2. The CDR3 runs 16 residues. V was pared by 5 bases and J by 6 bases, with 11 bases of the junction left unmatched. The germline V gene encodes CDR1 SGHDT and CDR2 YYEEEE. Written as DNA, the CDR3 is TGTGCCAGCAGATATGGACTAGCGGGAGTAGCCGTCGAGCAGTACTTC. Its translation: CASRYGLAGVAVEQYF.

This clone occurred a few times. The chain uses TRBV11-2 and TRBJ2-7, with D uncertain. Germline lookup yields CDR1 SGHAT and CDR2 FQNNGV. This CDR3 contains 13 residues. Trimming removed 0 bases from V and 5 bases from J, with 8 bases in between. The CDR3 nucleotides are TGTGCCAGCAGCTTAGAACCTGAGGACGAGCAGTACTTC. Amino acid sequence: CASSLEPEDEQYF.

The chain uses TRBV4-2 and TRBJ2-1; TRBD2 matches 11 bases. Looked up from germline, CDR1 is LGHNA and CDR2 is YNFKEQ. The CDR3 spans 16 residues. With V trimmed by 4 bases and J by 4 bases, 6 bases remained unmatched. Here the CDR3 DNA reads TGTGCCAGCAGCCTTGAACTAGCGGGAGATTACAATGAGCAGTTCTTC. It translates to CASSLELAGDYNEQFF.

This chain connects TRBV4-1 to TRBJ1-3; weak D call: TRBD1 (5 bases). This CDR3 contains 16 residues. The germline V and J ends were trimmed by 1 base and 0 bases, with 10 bases remaining between them. Germline assignment: CDR1 MGHRA and CDR2 YSYEKL. CDR3 in DNA: TGCGCCAGCAGCCAAGGCAGGGCCATCTCTGGAAACACCATATATTTT. Translating it yields CASSQGRAISGNTIYF.

This clone was counted once. DNA for the CDR3: TGTGCCAGCAGTCCATCTACACGACAGGGAAGTTCCTCTGGAAACACCATATATTTT. Encoded protein: CASSPSTRQGSSSGNTIYF. V usage is TRBV7-8 and J usage is TRBJ1-3, with 7 bases aligning to TRBD1. Losses at the gene ends were 6 bases for V and 0 bases for J; bases not matched to a gene: 17. This CDR3 is 19 amino acids long. From germline, CDR1 is SGHVS and CDR2 FQNEAQ.

The rearrangement uses TRBV11-2 and TRBJ2-1; the match to TRBD2 covers 7 bases. Trimming removed 7 bases from V and 11 bases from J; junction bases left unmatched: 8. Germline-derived CDR1 and CDR2 are SGHAT and FQNNGV. The CDR3 runs 12 residues. CDR3 nucleotides: TGTGCCAGCATCGACCGGGACTACAAGCAGTTCTTC. It is translated as CASIDRDYKQFF.